A single sample is the source of the 23 T cell receptor beta chains below, sequenced in a study of identical twins. TCRdb reprocessed the 5' RACE reads via MiXCR and lists one record per CDR3 protein. The sample includes about 20,000 distinct CDR3 sequences, 55% to 75% of them seen just once. Sequences were obtained from memory (CD45RO+) T cells sorted from blood. All receptors come from a woman younger than 35 in good health. This table probably holds off-target reads from a library built for another chain.

The chain links TRBV7-9 to TRBJ1-2; 8 nucleotides agree with TRBD1. Looked up from germline, CDR1 is SEHNR and CDR2 is FQNEAQ (reference sequence). This CDR3 comprises 16 residues. V lost 6 bases, J lost 2 bases, and 11 bases stayed unmatched. The CDR3 reads CASRPGQGRVNYGYTF. CDR3 DNA sequence: TGTGCCAGCAGACCTGGACAGGGACGCGTCAACTATGGCTACACCTTC.

The table lists this clonotype with a few counts. The genes are TRBV12-3 or TRBV12-4 and TRBJ1-5; D is undetermined. V gave up 6 bases and J gave up 5 bases, with 17 bases separating them. The CDR3 extends over 15 amino acids. The CDR3 DNA reads TGTGCCAGCAGGGCTGGGGTAATGAGCGATCAGCCCCAGCATTTT. This codes for CASRAGVMSDQPQHF.

The rearrangement joins TRBV14 to TRBJ2-2; perhaps TRBD1 as D (6 bases). The CDR3 runs to 14 residues. Looked up from germline, CDR1 is SGHDN and CDR2 is FVKESK. Trimming took 8 bases from V and 1 from J, leaving 11 bases between them. For the CDR3, the DNA is TGTGCCAGCGGAGGACAGATGAACACCGGGGAGCTGTTTTTT. Protein: CASGGQMNTGELFF.

The V gene is TRBV7-7, the J gene TRBJ2-1; tentatively, D is TRBD2 (6 bases). The ends were cut back, 5 bases at V and 8 bases at J, with 13 bases in the middle. The CDR3 extends over 13 amino acids. Germline CDR1 is SSHAT and CDR2 is FNYEAQ (reference sequence). The CDR3 loop reads CASSPDYNHEQFF. Here the CDR3 DNA reads TGTGCCAGCAGCCCGGACTATAACCATGAGCAGTTCTTC.

This clonotype appeared a few times. The gene calls are TRBV6-6 and TRBJ1-1, with 8 bases identical to TRBD1. CDR1 is MNHNY, CDR2 SVGAGI, per germline (reference sequence). This CDR3 comprises 13 residues. Losses at the gene ends were 3 bases for V and 6 bases for J; bases not matched to a gene: 3. This CDR3 is CASSYKDRAEAFF. In DNA, the CDR3 is TGTGCCAGCAGTTATAAGGACAGGGCTGAAGCTTTCTTT.

CDR3 nucleotides: TGTGCCAGCAGCACAATCGGGCGGACGGGGACCCAGTACTTC. Protein: CASSTIGRTGTQYF. This chain connects TRBV7-7 to TRBJ2-5; D gene uncertain. V lost 5 bases and J 7 bases, leaving 17 bases between the germline ends. This CDR3 contains 14 residues. The germline gives CDR1 SSHAT, CDR2 FNYEAQ (reference sequence).

This clonotype was detected a few times. V is TRBV6-5 and J is TRBJ2-3; no firm D call. The CDR3 spans 11 residues. Trimming shortened V by 5 bases and J by 5 bases, and 5 bases separated the two germline ends. Germline V lookup: CDR1 MNHEY, CDR2 SVGAGI. The CDR3 DNA reads TGTGCCAGCAGTACTAAAGATACGCAGTATTTT. This gives the protein CASSTKDTQYF.

The J gene is TRBJ2-7, the V gene TRBV2; 12 nucleotides align to TRBD1. With 5 bases clipped from V and 0 bases from J, the junction kept 8 bases outside the gene matches. Germline CDR1 and CDR2: SNHLY and FYNNEI. The CDR3 consists of 17 residues. The CDR3 bases are TGTGCCAGCAGTCGGGACAGGGGGCTTCCAAGCTCCTACGAGCAGTACTTC. Amino acid sequence: CASSRDRGLPSSYEQYF.

The chain is built from TRBV7-2 and TRBJ2-1, with D unresolved. Germline CDR1 SGHTA, CDR2 FQGNSA. V lost 3 bases and J lost 4, with 10 bases in between. The CDR3 consists of 14 residues. CDR3 in DNA: TGTGCCAGCAGCTTTAGGGCGGAGTACAATGAGCAGTTCTTC. Protein sequence: CASSFRAEYNEQFF.

V gene TRBV2 combines with J gene TRBJ2-7; TRBD2 is a possible D gene (5 bases). The V gene's germline CDR1 is SNHLY and CDR2 FYNNEI. The CDR3 length is 13 residues. V lost 2 bases and J 4 bases, leaving 9 bases between the germline ends. In DNA, the CDR3 is TGTGCCAGCAGTGAATGGAGGCAATACGAGCAGTACTTC. It translates to CASSEWRQYEQYF.

The rearrangement links TRBV6-2 or TRBV6-3 to TRBJ2-2; 7 nucleotides agree with TRBD2. Trimming at V came to 8 bases and at J to 4 bases, leaving 7 bases not matched to a gene. The CDR3 extends over 14 amino acids. Looked up from germline, CDR1 is MNHEY and CDR2 is SVGEGT. The chain's CDR3 is CASGVSGTTGELFF. The CDR3 coding sequence is TGTGCCAGCGGGGTGAGCGGGACCACCGGGGAGCTGTTTTTT.

V is TRBV5-4 and J is TRBJ2-3; no firm D call. The CDR3 is 16 amino acids. V gave up 0 bases and J gave up 0 bases, with 11 bases separating them. Germline V gives CDR1 SGHNT, CDR2 YYREEE (reference sequence). For the CDR3, the DNA is TGTGCCAGCAGCTTGGGAGACACCAGAAGCACAGATACGCAGTATTTT. Translating gives CASSLGDTRSTDTQYF.

This clonotype was recorded once. This chain uses TRBV6-6 with TRBJ2-3, with TRBD1 matching over 7 bases. Germline CDR1 MNHNY, CDR2 SVGAGI (reference sequence). This CDR3 contains 15 residues. With 6 bases clipped from V and 5 bases from J, the junction kept 11 bases outside the gene matches. CDR3 amino acids: CASRPDRVQKDTQYF. The CDR3 DNA reads as TGTGCCAGCAGGCCAGACAGGGTTCAAAAAGATACGCAGTATTTT.

This chain links TRBV20-1 with TRBJ2-5, with 7 bases matching TRBD1. The length of the CDR3 is 14 residues. CDR1 is DFQATT and CDR2 is SNEGSKA in the germline V gene (reference sequence). V lost 3 bases to trimming and J lost 4 bases; unmatched junction nucleotides: 8. The CDR3 DNA sequence: TGCAGTGCTAGTTTGAGACAGGGTGTAGAGACCCAGTACTTC. Residues: CSASLRQGVETQYF.

This rearrangement joins TRBV11-2 to TRBJ2-5; 8 nucleotides agree with TRBD2. CDR3 length equals 14 residues. Trimming cost V 4 bases and J 4 bases; bases outside gene matches: 5. Looked up from germline, CDR1 is SGHAT and CDR2 is FQNNGV. CDR3 in amino acids: CASSSYLAGETQYF. CDR3 DNA: TGTGCCAGCAGCTCCTATCTAGCGGGAGAGACCCAGTACTTC.

This rearrangement joins TRBV11-3 to TRBJ1-1, with 8 nucleotides matching TRBD1. The CDR3 length is 15 residues. The V and J ends lost 5 bases and 11 bases, in that order; junction bases with no gene match: 16. CDR1 is SGHNT and CDR2 is YENEEA in the germline V gene. The CDR3 coding sequence is TGTGCCAGCAGCCGCCCCTTGCAGGGGGCGGCGGAGGCTTTCTTT. It specifies CASSRPLQGAAEAFF. Supplemented by reference TRBV11-3 and TRBJ1-1, the full variable domain reads EAGVVQSPRYKIIEKKQPVAFWCNPISGHNTLYWYLQNLGQGPELLIRYENEEAVDDSQLPKDRFSAERLKGVDSTLKIQPAELGDSAVYLCASSRPLQGAAEAFFGQGTRLTVV.

The chain combines TRBV28 with TRBJ1-2; 7 nucleotides match TRBD1. The CDR3 has 13 residues. The ends lost 3 bases at V and 6 bases at J; junction bases unmatched: 4. In germline, CDR1 is MDHEN, CDR2 SYDVKM. The CDR3 here is CASSLTGTHGYTF. In nucleotides, the CDR3 is TGTGCCAGCAGTTTGACAGGGACTCATGGCTACACCTTC.

The chain joins TRBV5-1 to TRBJ2-5; weak D call: TRBD1 (6 bases). Per the germline V gene, CDR1 is SGHRS and CDR2 is YFSETQ. The CDR3 has 14 amino acids. Trimming took off 1 base at V and 1 base at J, with 8 bases between the two ends. The CDR3 DNA reads TGCGCCAGCAGCTTGACAGGGTTCCAAGAGACCCAGTACTTC. This encodes CASSLTGFQETQYF.

The chain is built from TRBV2 and TRBJ1-1; D is uncertain. Trimming stripped 3 bases from V and 12 bases from J, with 14 bases between. CDR1 and CDR2 (germline): SNHLY, FYNNEI. This CDR3 region has 12 residues. The CDR3 reads CASSEGALKPFF. The CDR3 nucleotides are TGTGCCAGCAGTGAGGGCGCACTTAAACCTTTCTTT.

The CDR3 sequence: CASSHRGETEAFF. CDR3 nucleotides: TGCGCCAGCAGCCACAGGGGGGAGACTGAAGCTTTCTTT. The J gene is TRBJ1-1, the V gene TRBV4-3, with TRBD1 identical over 7 bases. The CDR3 contains 13 residues. Germline V gives CDR1 LGHNA, CDR2 YSLEER. V gave up 3 bases and J gave up 5 bases; unmatched junction bases: 3.

CDR3 nucleotide sequence: TGCGCCAGCAGCTCGACCCAGGAGGTGAACAATGAGCAGTTCTTC. It yields the protein CASSSTQEVNNEQFF. This rearrangement joins TRBV5-1 to TRBJ2-1; tentative D call: TRBD2 (5 bases). This CDR3 is 15 amino acids long. V dropped 3 bases and J dropped 5 bases, with 15 bases sitting between them. CDR1 and CDR2 from the germline V gene are SGHRS and YFSETQ.

The genes are TRBV19 and TRBJ2-5; TRBD2 is a possible D gene (6 bases). Per the germline V gene, CDR1 is LNHDA and CDR2 is SQIVND (reference sequence). This CDR3 is built from 14 residues. V was pared by 6 bases and J by 5 bases, with 16 bases between. The CDR3 is CASSRTAGLETQYF. For the CDR3, the DNA is TGTGCCAGTAGCAGGACTGCGGGATTGGAGACCCAGTACTTC. Complete variable domain (other parts from reference TRBV19 and TRBJ2-5): DGGITQSPKYLFRKEGQNVTLSCEQNLNHDAMYWYRQDPGQGLRLIYYSQIVNDFQKGDIAEGYSVSREKKESFPLTVTSAQKNPTAFYLCASSRTAGLETQYFGPGTRLLVL.

Only a few counts were recorded for this clonotype. This rearrangement joins TRBV7-2 to TRBJ2-5; D perhaps matches TRBD2 (5 bases). Per germline, CDR1 SGHTA and CDR2 FQGNSA. The germline V and J ends were trimmed by 1 base and 1 base, with 7 bases remaining between them. This CDR3 is 14 amino acids long. The CDR3 loop is CASSLGGSQETQYF. CDR3 sequence (DNA): TGTGCCAGCAGCTTAGGAGGGTCCCAAGAGACCCAGTACTTC.